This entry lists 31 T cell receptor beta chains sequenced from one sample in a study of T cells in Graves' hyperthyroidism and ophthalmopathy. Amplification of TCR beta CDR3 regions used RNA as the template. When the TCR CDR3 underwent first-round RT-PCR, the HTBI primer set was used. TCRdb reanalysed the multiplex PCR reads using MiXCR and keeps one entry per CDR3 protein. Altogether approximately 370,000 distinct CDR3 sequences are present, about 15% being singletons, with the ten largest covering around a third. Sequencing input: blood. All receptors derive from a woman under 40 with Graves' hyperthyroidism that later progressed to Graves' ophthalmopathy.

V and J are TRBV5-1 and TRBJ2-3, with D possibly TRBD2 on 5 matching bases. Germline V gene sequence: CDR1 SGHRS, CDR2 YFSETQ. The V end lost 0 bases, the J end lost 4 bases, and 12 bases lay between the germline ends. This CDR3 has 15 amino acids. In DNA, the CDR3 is TGCGCCAGCAGCTTGGCCAATACGGAGGCAGATACGCAGTATTTT. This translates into CASSLANTEADTQYF. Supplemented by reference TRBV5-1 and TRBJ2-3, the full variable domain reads KAGVTQTPRYLIKTRGQQVTLSCSPISGHRSVSWYQQTPGQGLQFLFEYFSETQRNKGNFPGRFSGRQFSNSRSEMNVSTLELGDSALYLCASSLANTEADTQYFGPGTRLTVL.

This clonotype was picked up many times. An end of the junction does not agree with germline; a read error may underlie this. The CDR3 protein is CASSSRSNYGYTF. CDR3 DNA sequence: TGCGCCAGCAGTTCCCGGAGTAACTATGGCTACACCTTC. The chain links TRBV6-9 to TRBJ1-2; no reliable D call. The CDR3 consists of 13 residues. Germline V gives CDR1 MNHGY, CDR2 SVAAGI.

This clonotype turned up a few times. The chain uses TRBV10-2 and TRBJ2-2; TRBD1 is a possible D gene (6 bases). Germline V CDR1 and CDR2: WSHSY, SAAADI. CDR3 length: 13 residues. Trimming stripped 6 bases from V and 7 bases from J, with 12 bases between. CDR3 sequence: CASSNRAVGELFF. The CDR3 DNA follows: TGCGCCAGCAGCAACAGGGCTGTCGGGGAGCTGTTTTTT.

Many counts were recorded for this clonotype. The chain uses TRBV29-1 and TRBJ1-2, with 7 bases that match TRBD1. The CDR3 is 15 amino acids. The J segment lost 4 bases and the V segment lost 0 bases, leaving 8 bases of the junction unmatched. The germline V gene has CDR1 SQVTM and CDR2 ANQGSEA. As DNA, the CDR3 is TGCAGCGTTGAAGAAAAGCCGGGACAGCTCTATGGCTACACCTTC. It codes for CSVEEKPGQLYGYTF. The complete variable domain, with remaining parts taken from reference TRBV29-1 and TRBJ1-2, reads SAVISQKPSRDICQRGTSLTIQCQVDSQVTMMFWYRQQPGQSLTLIATANQGSEATYESGFVIDKFPISRPNLTFSTLTVSNMSPEDSSIYLCSVEEKPGQLYGYTFGSGTRLTVV.

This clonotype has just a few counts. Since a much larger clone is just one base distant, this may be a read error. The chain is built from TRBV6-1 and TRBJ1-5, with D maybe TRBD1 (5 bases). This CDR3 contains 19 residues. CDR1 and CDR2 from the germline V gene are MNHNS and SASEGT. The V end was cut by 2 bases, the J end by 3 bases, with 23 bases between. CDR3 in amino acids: CASSEFGQTYTRNNQPQHF. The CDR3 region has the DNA TGTGCCAGCAGTGAATTCGGACAAACTTATACGAGGAACAATCAGCCCCAGCATTTT.

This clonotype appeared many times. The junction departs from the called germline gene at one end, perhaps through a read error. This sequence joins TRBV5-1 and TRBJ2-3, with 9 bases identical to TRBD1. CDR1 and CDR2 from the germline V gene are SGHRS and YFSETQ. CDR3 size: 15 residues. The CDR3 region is CASSLGQGVQDTQYF. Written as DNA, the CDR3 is TGCGCCAGCAGTTTGGGACAGGGCGTCCAGGATACGCAGTATTTT.

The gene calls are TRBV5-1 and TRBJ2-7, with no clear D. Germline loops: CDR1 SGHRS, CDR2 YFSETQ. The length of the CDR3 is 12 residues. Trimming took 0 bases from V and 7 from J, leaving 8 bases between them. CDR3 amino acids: CASSLEHREQYF. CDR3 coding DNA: TGCGCCAGCAGCTTGGAGCACCGAGAGCAGTACTTC.

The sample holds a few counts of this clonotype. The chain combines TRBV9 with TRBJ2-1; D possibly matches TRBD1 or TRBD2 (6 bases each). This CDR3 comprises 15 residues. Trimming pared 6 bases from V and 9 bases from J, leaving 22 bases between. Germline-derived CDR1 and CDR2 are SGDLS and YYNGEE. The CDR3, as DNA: TGTGCCAGCAAACCACAGGGCACCTCGGAGGGTGAGCAGTTCTTC. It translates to CASKPQGTSEGEQFF.

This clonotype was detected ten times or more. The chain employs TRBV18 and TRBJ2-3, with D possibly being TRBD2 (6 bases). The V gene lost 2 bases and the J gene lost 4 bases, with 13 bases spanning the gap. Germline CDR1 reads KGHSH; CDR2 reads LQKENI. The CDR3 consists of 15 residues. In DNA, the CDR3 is TGTGCCAGCTCACCAAGGCTAGCGAACGCAGATACGCAGTATTTT. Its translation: CASSPRLANADTQYF.

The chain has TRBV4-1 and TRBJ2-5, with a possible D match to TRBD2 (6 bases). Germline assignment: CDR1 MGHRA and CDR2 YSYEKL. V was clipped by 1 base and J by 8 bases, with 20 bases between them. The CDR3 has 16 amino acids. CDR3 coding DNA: TGCGCCAGCAGCCAAGGGGAGGCAGGCCAGGATCTAACCCAGTACTTC. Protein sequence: CASSQGEAGQDLTQYF.

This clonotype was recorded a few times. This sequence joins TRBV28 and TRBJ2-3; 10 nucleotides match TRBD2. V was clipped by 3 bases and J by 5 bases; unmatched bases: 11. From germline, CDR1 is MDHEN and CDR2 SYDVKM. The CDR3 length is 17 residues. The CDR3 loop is CASSFGSSGSLGDTQYF. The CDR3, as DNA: TGTGCCAGCAGTTTCGGTTCTAGCGGGAGCCTTGGAGATACGCAGTATTTT.

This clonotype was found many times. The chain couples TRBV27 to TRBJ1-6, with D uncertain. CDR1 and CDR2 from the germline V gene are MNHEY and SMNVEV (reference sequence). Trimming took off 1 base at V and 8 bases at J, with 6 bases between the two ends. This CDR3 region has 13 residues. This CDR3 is CASSLFRDSPLHF. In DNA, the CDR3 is TGTGCCAGCAGTTTATTTCGTGATTCACCCCTCCACTTT.

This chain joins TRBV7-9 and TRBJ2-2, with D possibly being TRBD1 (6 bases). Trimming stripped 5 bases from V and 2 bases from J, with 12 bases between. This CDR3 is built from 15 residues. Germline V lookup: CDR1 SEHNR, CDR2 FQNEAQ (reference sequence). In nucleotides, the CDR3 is TGTGCCAGCAGCACCGGGACAAGAAACACCGGGGAGCTGTTTTTT. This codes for CASSTGTRNTGELFF. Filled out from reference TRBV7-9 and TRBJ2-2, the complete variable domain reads DTGVSQNPRHKITKRGQNVTFRCDPISEHNRLYWYRQTLGQGPEFLTYFQNEAQLEKSRLLSDRFSAERPKGSFSTLEIQRTEQGDSAMYLCASSTGTRNTGELFFGEGSRLTVL.

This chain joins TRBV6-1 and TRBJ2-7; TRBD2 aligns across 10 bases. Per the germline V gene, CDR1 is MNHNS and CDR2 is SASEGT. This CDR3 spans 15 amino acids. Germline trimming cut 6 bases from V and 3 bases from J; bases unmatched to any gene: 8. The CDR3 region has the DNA TGTGCCAGCAGAGTGACTAGCGGGCTCAACTACGAGCAGTACTTC. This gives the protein CASRVTSGLNYEQYF.

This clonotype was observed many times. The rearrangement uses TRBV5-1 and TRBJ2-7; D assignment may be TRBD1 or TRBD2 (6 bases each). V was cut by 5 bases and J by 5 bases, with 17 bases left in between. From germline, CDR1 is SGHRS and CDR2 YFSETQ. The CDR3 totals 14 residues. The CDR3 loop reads CASRTFPGGHEQYF. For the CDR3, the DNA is TGCGCCAGCAGAACCTTCCCCGGGGGCCACGAGCAGTACTTC.

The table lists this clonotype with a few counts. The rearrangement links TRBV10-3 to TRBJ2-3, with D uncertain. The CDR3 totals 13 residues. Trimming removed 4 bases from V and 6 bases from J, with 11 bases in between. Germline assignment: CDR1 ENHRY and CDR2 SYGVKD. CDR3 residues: CAISVVAKDTQYF. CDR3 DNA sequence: TGTGCCATCAGTGTGGTGGCAAAGGATACGCAGTATTTT.

CDR3 in amino acids: CASCSRTGANYGYTF. The CDR3 DNA is TGTGCCAGCTGCTCGCGAACAGGAGCTAACTATGGCTACACCTTC. The J gene is TRBJ1-2, the V gene TRBV5-6, with a tentative D call TRBD1 (5 bases). The CDR3 runs to 15 residues. Germline CDR1 SGHDT, CDR2 YYEEEE. V lost 7 bases and J lost 0, with 16 bases in between.

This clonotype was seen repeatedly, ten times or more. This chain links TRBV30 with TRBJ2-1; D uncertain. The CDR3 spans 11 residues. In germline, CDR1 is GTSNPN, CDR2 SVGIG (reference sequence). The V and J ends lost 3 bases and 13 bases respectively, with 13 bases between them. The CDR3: CAWRGSTLQFF. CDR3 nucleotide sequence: TGTGCCTGGAGGGGCTCGACCCTACAGTTCTTC.

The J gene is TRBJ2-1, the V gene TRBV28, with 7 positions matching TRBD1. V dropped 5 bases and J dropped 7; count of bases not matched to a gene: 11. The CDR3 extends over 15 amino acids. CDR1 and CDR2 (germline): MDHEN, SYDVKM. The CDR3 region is CASSPTGASGNEQFF. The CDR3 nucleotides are TGTGCCAGCAGTCCCACAGGGGCCTCCGGGAATGAGCAGTTCTTC.

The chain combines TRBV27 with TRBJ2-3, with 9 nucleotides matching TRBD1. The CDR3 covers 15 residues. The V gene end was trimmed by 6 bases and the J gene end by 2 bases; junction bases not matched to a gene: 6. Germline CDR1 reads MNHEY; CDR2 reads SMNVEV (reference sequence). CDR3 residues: CASSRTGAFTDTQYF. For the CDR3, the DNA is TGTGCCAGCAGCCGGACAGGGGCGTTCACAGATACGCAGTATTTT.

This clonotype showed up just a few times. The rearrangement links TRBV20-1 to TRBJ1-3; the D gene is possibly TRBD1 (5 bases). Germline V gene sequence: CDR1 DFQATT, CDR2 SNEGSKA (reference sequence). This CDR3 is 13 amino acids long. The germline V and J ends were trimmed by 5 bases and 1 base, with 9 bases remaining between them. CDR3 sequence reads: CSAPQGSGNTIYF. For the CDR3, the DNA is TGCAGTGCTCCTCAGGGATCTGGAAACACCATATATTTT.

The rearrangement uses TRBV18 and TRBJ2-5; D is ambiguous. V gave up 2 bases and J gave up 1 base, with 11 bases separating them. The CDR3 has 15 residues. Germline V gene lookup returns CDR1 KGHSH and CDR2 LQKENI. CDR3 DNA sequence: TGTGCCAGCTCACCAACGGTCGACATCCAAGAGACCCAGTACTTC. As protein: CASSPTVDIQETQYF.

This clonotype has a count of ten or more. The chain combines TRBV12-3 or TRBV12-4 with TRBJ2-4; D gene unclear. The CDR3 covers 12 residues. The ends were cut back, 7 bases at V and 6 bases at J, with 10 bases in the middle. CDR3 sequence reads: CASTSETNIQYF. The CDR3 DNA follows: TGTGCCAGCACCTCAGAAACAAACATTCAGTACTTC.

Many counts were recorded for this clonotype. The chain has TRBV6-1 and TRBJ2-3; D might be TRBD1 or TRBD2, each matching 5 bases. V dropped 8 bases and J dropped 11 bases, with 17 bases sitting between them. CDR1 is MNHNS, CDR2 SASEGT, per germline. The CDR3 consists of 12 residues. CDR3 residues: CASAEGNTVQYF. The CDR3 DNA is TGTGCCAGCGCCGAGGGGAATACAGTGCAGTATTTT.

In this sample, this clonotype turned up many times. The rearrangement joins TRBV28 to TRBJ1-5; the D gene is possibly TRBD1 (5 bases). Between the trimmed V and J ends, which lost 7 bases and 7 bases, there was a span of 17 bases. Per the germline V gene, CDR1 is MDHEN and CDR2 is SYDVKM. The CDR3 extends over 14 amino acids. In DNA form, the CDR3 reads TGTGCCAGCAATTCCATTCAAGGGGACCAGCCCCAGCATTTT. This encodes CASNSIQGDQPQHF.

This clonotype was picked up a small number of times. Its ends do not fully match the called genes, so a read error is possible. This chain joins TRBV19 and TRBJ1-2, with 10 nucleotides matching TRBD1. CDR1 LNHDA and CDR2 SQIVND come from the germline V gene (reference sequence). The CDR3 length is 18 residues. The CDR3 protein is CASSHKTGGPRGIYGCTF. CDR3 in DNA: TGTGCCAGTAGCCATAAGACAGGGGGCCCTCGAGGGATCTATGGCTGCACCTTC.

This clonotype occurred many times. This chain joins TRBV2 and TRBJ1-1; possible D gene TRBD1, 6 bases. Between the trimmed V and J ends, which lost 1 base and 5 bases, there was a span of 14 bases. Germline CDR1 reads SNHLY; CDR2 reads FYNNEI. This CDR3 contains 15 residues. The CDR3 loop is CASSEGRGASTEAFF. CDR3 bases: TGTGCCAGCAGTGAAGGTAGGGGGGCGAGTACTGAAGCTTTCTTT.

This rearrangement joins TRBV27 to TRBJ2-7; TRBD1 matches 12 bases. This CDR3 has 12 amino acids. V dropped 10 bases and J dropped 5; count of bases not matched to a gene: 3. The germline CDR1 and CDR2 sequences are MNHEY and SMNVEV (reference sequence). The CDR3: CATGTGGHEQYF. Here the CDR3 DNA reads TGTGCCACCGGGACAGGGGGCCACGAGCAGTACTTC.

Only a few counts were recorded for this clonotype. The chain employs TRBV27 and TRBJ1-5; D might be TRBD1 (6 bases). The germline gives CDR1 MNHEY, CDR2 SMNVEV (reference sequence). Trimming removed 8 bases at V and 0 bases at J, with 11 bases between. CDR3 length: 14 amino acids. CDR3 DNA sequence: TGTGCCAGCCGGGCAGGGGTTAGCAATCAGCCCCAGCATTTT. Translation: CASRAGVSNQPQHF.

The CDR3 protein is CSASRRDTEAFF. The CDR3 DNA reads as TGCAGTGCTAGTCGCAGGGACACTGAAGCTTTCTTT. The chain links TRBV20-1 to TRBJ1-1; a weak D match, TRBD1 (5 bases). Germline assignment: CDR1 DFQATT and CDR2 SNEGSKA (reference sequence). CDR3 length equals 12 residues. V lost 3 bases, J lost 3 bases, and 8 bases lay in between.

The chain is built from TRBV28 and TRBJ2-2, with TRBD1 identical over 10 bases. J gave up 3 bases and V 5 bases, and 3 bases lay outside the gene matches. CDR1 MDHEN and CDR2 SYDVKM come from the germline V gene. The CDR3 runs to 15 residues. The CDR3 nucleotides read TGTGCCAGCAGTGGGGACAGGGGACACACCGGGGAGCTGTTTTTT. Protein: CASSGDRGHTGELFF.